A selection of T cell receptor beta chains follows, all from one sample in a study of regulatory T cells in long-lasting Graves disease. TCRdb passed the multiplex PCR reads through MiXCR, listing each CDR3 protein once. The data contain 650,000 to 850,000 distinct CDR3 sequences, 25% to 35% of them singletons. Sequencing was performed on peripheral blood mononuclear cells (PBMCs), taken when the disease was refractory, from a patient treated with antithyroid drugs. These receptors were obtained from a female donor with Graves disease. Each CDR3 is given with its conserved first and last residue. The D gene is left open where the match is weak. Clone size, where shown, is once, few, many, or a class for clones that have expanded.

clone_size d_call j_call v_call cdr3_nt cdr3_aa
- - TRBJ1-6 TRBV20-1 TGCAGTGCTAGAGATGTAGGATCACCCCTCCACTTT CSARDVGSPLHF
few - TRBJ1-1 TRBV5-1 TGCGCCAGCAGCTTGTCAGCATGGAACACTGAAGCTTTCTTT CASSLSAWNTEAFF
- - TRBJ1-5 TRBV30 TGTGCCTGGAGTGTTGACCGGTATCAGCCCCAGCATTTT CAWSVDRYQPQHF
many - TRBJ1-5 TRBV12-3/TRBV12-4 TGTGCCAGCAGCCCACTGGGACAACTAGGGGCTCAGCCCCAGCATTTT CASSPLGQLGAQPQHF
- - TRBJ1-1 TRBV20-1 TGCAGTGCTAGAGATCAGGGCCCTGAAGCTTTCTTT CSARDQGPEAFF
- - TRBJ1-5 TRBV19 TGTGCCAGTAGTACTCCGCCGGTAGACATCCAGCATTTT CASSTPPVDIQHF
- - TRBJ2-7 TRBV5-1 TGCGCCAGCAGCACCCGGAACAGAGGTAGCTACGAGCAGTACTTC CASSTRNRGSYEQYF
many - TRBJ1-2 TRBV11-2 TGTGCCAGCAGCCGGACAATTCGTTACTATGGCTACACCTTC CASSRTIRYYGYTF
few - TRBJ1-5 TRBV7-2 TGTGCCAGCAGCTTGGCGGGGGTGGGGTTTGGCAATCAGCCCCAGCATTTT CASSLAGVGFGNQPQHF
- TRBD1 TRBJ2-6 TRBV7-7 TGTGCCAGCAGCCCCCCGACAGGGTCTGGGGCCAACGTCCTGACTTTC CASSPPTGSGANVLTF
- TRBD1 TRBJ1-3 TRBV27 TGTGCCAGCAGGCCCGGGACAGAAAACACCATATATTTT CASRPGTENTIYF
- TRBD1 TRBJ1-2 TRBV25-1 TGTGCCAGCGTAGACAGGGATCCTGGCTACACCTTC CASVDRDPGYTF
- TRBD1 TRBJ2-7 TRBV6-1 TGTGCCAGCAGCCCCCCGGACAGGGTAAACGAGCAGTACTTC CASSPPDRVNEQYF
few - TRBJ1-5 TRBV28 TGTGCCAGCACCCTTAGGGGGAGGGCTACTAGCAATCAGCCCCAGCATTTT CASTLRGRATSNQPQHF